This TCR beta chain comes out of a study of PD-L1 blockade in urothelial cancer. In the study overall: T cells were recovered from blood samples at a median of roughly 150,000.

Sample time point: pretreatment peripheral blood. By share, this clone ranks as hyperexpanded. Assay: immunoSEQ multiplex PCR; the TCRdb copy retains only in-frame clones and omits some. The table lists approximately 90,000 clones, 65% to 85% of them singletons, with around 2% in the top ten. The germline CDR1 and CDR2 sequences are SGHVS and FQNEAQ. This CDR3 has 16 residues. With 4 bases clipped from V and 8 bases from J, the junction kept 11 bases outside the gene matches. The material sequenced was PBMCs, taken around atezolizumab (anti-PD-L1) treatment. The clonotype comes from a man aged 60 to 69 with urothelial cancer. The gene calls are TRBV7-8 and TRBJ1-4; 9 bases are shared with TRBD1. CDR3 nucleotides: TGTGCCAGCAGCTCGAACACAGGGGGCGGTTGGGAAAAACTGTTTTTT. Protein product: CASSSNTGGGWEKLFF.